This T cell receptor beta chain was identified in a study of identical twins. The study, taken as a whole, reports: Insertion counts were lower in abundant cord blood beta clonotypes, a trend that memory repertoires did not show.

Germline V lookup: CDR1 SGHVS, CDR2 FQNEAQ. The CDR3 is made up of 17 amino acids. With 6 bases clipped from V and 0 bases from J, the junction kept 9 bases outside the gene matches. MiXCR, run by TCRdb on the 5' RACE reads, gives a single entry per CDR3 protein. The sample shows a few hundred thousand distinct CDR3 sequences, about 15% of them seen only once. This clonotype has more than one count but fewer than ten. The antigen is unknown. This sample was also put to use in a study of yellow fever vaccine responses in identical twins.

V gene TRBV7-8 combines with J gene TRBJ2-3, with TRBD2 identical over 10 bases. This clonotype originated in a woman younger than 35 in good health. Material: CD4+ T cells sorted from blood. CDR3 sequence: CASSPGLATSSTDTQYF. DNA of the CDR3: TGTGCCAGCAGTCCGGGACTAGCGACATCTAGCACAGATACGCAGTATTTT.